Given below is one T cell receptor (beta chain) in context. Its antigen is unknown. This CDR3 spans 16 amino acids. With 8 bases clipped from V and 2 bases from J, the junction kept 10 bases outside the gene matches. Germline loops: CDR1 SNHLY, CDR2 FYNNEI. This record belongs to a study of T cell repertoires in cytomegalovirus infection. Study-wide context: Selection of CMV epitopes for the study included recently identified HLA-C-restricted and well-studied HLA-B-restricted ones.

Each CDR3 protein gets one entry after TCRdb re-called the reads with MiXCR. The profile shows roughly 990,000 distinct CDR3 sequences, roughly a third of them singletons. Study-wide points: Identification of carriers of CMV plus the relevant HLA was performed using cumulative public TCR beta family frequency.

This receptor was taken from a human donor in good health (CMV status not recorded). Some clones in this sample may be carry-over from other donors' samples. Specimen: cultured CD8+ T cells from PBMCs, collected from culture after CMV antigen stimulation. The rearrangement uses TRBV2 and TRBJ2-2, with 8 bases lining up with TRBD1. The CDR3 sequence: CASGTGTVRNTGELFF. CDR3 in DNA: TGTGCCAGCGGGACAGGCACGGTTCGAAACACCGGGGAGCTGTTTTTT.